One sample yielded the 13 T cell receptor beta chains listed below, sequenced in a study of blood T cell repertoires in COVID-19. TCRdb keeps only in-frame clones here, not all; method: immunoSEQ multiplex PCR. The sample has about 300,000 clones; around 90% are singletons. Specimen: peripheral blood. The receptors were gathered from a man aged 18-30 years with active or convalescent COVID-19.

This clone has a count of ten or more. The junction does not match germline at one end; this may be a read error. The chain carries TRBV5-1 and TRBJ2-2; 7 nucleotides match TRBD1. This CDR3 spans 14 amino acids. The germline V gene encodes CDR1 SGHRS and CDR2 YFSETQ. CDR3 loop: CASSQTGNPGELFF. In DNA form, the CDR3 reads TGCGCCAGCAGCCAGACAGGGAACCCCGGGGAGCTGTTTTTT.

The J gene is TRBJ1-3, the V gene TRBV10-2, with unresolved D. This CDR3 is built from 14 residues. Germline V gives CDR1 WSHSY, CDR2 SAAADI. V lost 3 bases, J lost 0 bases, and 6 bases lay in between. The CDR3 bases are TGCGCCAGCAGTGACTCTTTCTCTGGAAACACCATATATTTT. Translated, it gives CASSDSFSGNTIYF.

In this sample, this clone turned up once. The CDR3 nucleotides read TGTGCCGTGGGACAGGGGGCCGGGGAGCTGTTTTTT. Translating gives CAVGQGAGELFF. This sequence joins TRBV24-1 and TRBJ2-2; TRBD1 matches at 11 bases. The CDR3 consists of 12 residues. CDR1 and CDR2 (germline): KGHDR, SFDVKD. J was trimmed by 6 bases and V by 12 bases; bases with no gene match: 2.

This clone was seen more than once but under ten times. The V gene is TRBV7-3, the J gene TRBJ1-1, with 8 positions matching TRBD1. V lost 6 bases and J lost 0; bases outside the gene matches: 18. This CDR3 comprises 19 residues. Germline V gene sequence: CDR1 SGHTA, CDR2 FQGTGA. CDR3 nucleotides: TGTGCCAGCAGTTATCCGGGACAGGCGGTTACGAAAATGAACACTGAAGCTTTCTTT. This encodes CASSYPGQAVTKMNTEAFF. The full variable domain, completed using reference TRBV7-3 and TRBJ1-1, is GAGVSQTPSNKVTEKGKYVELRCDPISGHTALYWYRQSLGQGPEFLIYFQGTGAADDSGLPNDRFFAVRPEGSVSTLKIQRTERGDSAVYLCASSYPGQAVTKMNTEAFFGQGTRLTVV.

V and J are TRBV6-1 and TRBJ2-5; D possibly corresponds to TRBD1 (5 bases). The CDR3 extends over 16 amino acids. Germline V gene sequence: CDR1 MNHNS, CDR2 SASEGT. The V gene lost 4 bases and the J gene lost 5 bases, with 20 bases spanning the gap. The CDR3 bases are TGTGCCAGCAGTGGGCGGACAAAGAACACAGTGGAGACCCAGTACTTC. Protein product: CASSGRTKNTVETQYF.

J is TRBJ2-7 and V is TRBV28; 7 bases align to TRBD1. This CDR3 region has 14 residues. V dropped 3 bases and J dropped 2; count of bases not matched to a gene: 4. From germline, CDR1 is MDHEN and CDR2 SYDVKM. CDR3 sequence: CASSFRGPTYEQYF. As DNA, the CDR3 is TGTGCCAGCAGTTTTAGGGGGCCAACCTACGAGCAGTACTTC. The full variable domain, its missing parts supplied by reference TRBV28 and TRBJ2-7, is DVKVTQSSRYLVKRTGEKVFLECVQDMDHENMFWYRQDPGLGLRLIYFSYDVKMKEKGDIPEGYSVSREKKERFSLILESASTNQTSMYLCASSFRGPTYEQYFGPGTRLTVT.

Written as DNA, the CDR3 is TGTGCCAGCAGCTACGGGACAGGGGCGGACTATGGCTACACCTTC. Its translation: CASSYGTGADYGYTF. The chain recombines TRBV5-6 with TRBJ1-2; 10 bases line up with TRBD1. The CDR3 covers 15 residues. Losses at the gene ends were 3 bases for V and 3 bases for J; bases not matched to a gene: 5. Germline values: CDR1 SGHDT, CDR2 YYEEEE.

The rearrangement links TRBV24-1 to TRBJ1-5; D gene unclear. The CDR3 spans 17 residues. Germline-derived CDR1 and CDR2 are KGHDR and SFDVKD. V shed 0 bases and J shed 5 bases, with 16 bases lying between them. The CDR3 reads CATSDLAVSRPDQPQHF. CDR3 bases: TGTGCCACCAGTGATTTGGCGGTGAGTAGGCCAGATCAGCCCCAGCATTTT.

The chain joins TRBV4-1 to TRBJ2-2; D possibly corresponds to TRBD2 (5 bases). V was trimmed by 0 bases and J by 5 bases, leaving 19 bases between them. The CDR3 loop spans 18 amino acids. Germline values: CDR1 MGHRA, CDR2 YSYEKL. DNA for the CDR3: TGCGCCAGCAGCCAAGAAGGTGGGCGATTCGGGGTGACCGGGGAGCTGTTTTTT. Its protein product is CASSQEGGRFGVTGELFF.

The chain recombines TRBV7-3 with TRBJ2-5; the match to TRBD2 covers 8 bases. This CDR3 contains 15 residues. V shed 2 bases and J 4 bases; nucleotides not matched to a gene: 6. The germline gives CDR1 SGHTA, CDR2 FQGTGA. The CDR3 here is CASSLGAGDAETQYF. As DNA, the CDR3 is TGTGCCAGCAGCTTAGGAGCGGGAGACGCAGAGACCCAGTACTTC.

The CDR3 loop reads CATSRGGLAGGFNEQFF. The DNA of the CDR3 is TGTGCCACCAGCAGAGGCGGACTAGCGGGAGGATTCAATGAGCAGTTCTTC. The chain combines TRBV15 with TRBJ2-1; 14 bases match TRBD2. Germline values: CDR1 LNHNV, CDR2 YYDKDF (reference sequence). After removal of 1 base from V and 6 bases from J, the junction contained 5 bases not matched to a gene. This CDR3 contains 17 residues.

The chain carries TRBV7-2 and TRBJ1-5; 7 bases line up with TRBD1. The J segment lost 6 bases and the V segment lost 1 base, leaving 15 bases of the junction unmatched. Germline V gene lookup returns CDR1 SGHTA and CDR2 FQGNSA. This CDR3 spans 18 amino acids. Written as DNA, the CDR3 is TGTGCCAGCAGCTTAGGTCCAGGGGGGCGGGGCTCTGCTCAGCCCCAGCATTTT. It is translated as CASSLGPGGRGSAQPQHF.

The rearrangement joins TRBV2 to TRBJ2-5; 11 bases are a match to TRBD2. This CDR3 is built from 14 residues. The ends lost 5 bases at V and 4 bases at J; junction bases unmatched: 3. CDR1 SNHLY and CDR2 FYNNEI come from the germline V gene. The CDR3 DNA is TGTGCCAGCAGTAATGGACTAGCGGGAGAGACCCAGTACTTC. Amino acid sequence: CASSNGLAGETQYF.